The rows below give T cell receptor beta chains drawn from one sample of a study of cytomegalovirus exposure and HLA in healthy donors. Some clones are missing from TCRdb's copy, which holds only in-frame ones; the method was immunoSEQ multiplex PCR. The sample lists about 140,000 clones, 78% occurring once. Material for sequencing was PBMCs. These TCRs come from a male donor in good health and CMV-seronegative. Both conserved end residues are part of each CDR3. A D gene is named only where the DNA matches it firmly. Clone size is not always given. Where it is, it says once, few, many or a class for expanded clones.

D | J | V | size | DNA | CDR3
TRBD1 | TRBJ1-2 | TRBV16 | NA | TGTGCCAGCAGCCCACAATCCGGACAGGTGGCCTCCTATGGCTACACCTTC | CASSPQSGQVASYGYTF
NA | TRBJ2-7 | TRBV6-1 | NA | TGTGCCAGCAGCGTCGGGACACCTGGCTCCTACGAGCAGTACTTC | CASSVGTPGSYEQYF
TRBD2 | TRBJ2-1 | TRBV29-1 | NA | TGCAGCGGGGTAGCGGGGCTCAATGAGCAGTTCTTC | CSGVAGLNEQFF
TRBD1 | TRBJ2-5 | TRBV5-6 | NA | TGTGCCAGCAGCTTGGGGGACAGGGGGCGAGAGACCCAGTACTTC | CASSLGDRGRETQYF
TRBD1 | TRBJ1-1 | TRBV6-5 | NA | TGTGCCAGCAGCCAGGACAGGAGAACTGAAGCTTTCTTT | CASSQDRRTEAFF
TRBD1 | TRBJ1-5 | TRBV2 | NA | TGTGCCAGCAGAGTTGGACAGGGGGACAATCAGCCCCAGCATTTT | CASRVGQGDNQPQHF
NA | TRBJ2-7 | TRBV7-6 | NA | TGTGCCAGCAGCCCCCGTTGGTCCGGGGCCTACGAGCAGTACTTC | CASSPRWSGAYEQYF
TRBD1 | TRBJ1-2 | TRBV9 | NA | TGTGCCAGCAGCGCAACAGGGGGCGCGGGCTATGGCTACACCTTC | CASSATGGAGYGYTF
NA | TRBJ2-7 | TRBV5-4 | NA | TGTGCCAGCAGCTTGGCCACAGGGAGTCCCTACGAGCAGTACTTC | CASSLATGSPYEQYF
TRBD2 | TRBJ2-5 | TRBV15 | NA | TGTGCCACCAGCGTTGTAGCGGGAGGAGAGACCCAGTACTTC | CATSVVAGGETQYF
NA | TRBJ2-1 | TRBV6-1 | NA | TGTGCCAGTTTCAGCGGAGTCTCCTACAATGAGCAGTTCTTC | CASFSGVSYNEQFF
TRBD2 | TRBJ2-1 | TRBV4-2 | NA | TGTGCCAGCAGCCATCCTTCCCCCGGGACTAGCGTTAATAATGAGCAGTTCTTC | CASSHPSPGTSVNNEQFF
TRBD1 | TRBJ1-5 | TRBV19 | NA | TGTGCCAGTAGTATACTATCACAGGGGGATCAGCCCCAGCATTTT | CASSILSQGDQPQHF
NA | TRBJ2-7 | TRBV7-2 | NA | TGTGCCAGCACCGTAGCGGCAGGGGGACGCTACGAGCAGTACTTC | CASTVAAGGRYEQYF
TRBD2 | TRBJ2-7 | TRBV6-6 | few | TGTGCCAGCAGACACCGGAGCCTAGCGGCTCTTTACGAGCAGTACTTC | CASRHRSLAALYEQYF
NA | TRBJ2-7 | TRBV7-6 | NA | TGTGCCAGCACCCAGGACAGTTTCTCCTACGAGCAGTACTTC | CASTQDSFSYEQYF
TRBD2 | TRBJ2-7 | TRBV7-2 | few | TGTGCCAGCAGCTTTAGCGGGATCTTCCTCGAGCAGTACTTC | CASSFSGIFLEQYF
TRBD2 | TRBJ2-1 | TRBV10-3 | NA | TGTGCCACCCGGACTAGCGGGGGCGGAAGCTCCTACAATGAGCAGTTCTTC | CATRTSGGGSSYNEQFF
NA | TRBJ1-1 | TRBV5-5 | NA | TGTGCCAGCAGCTTGGGTACAGGGACTGAAGCTTTCTTT | CASSLGTGTEAFF
TRBD2 | TRBJ2-5 | TRBV13 | NA | TGTGCCAGCAGCTTAGCTAGCGGGGGGGCTCCAGAGACCCAGTACTTC | CASSLASGGAPETQYF
NA | TRBJ1-5 | TRBV21-1 | NA | TGTGCCAGCAGCATCTCGACAGGGGGGAACCATCAGCCCCAGCATTTT | CASSISTGGNHQPQHF
TRBD1 | TRBJ2-1 | TRBV14 | NA | TGTGCCAGCAGCCAAGGTAGAGGGGGCCTTTTGCATGAGCAGTTCTTC | CASSQGRGGLLHEQFF
TRBD2 | TRBJ2-3 | TRBV5-1 | NA | TGCGCCAGCAGCCCAGGACTAGCGGGGGGGAGAGATACGCAGTATTTT | CASSPGLAGGRDTQYF
NA | TRBJ2-3 | TRBV7-2 | NA | TGTGCCAGCAGCCCCCAGGGGTCCCTCAGCACAGATACGCAGTATTTT | CASSPQGSLSTDTQYF
NA | TRBJ1-6 | TRBV5-1 | NA | TGCGCCAGCAGCTTGGACGGGAACTCCTATAATTCACCCCTCCACTTT | CASSLDGNSYNSPLHF
NA | TRBJ1-2 | TRBV30 | NA | TGTGCCTGGAGTGTACTAGGAGCAAGGACGGACTATGGCTACACCTTC | CAWSVLGARTDYGYTF
NA | TRBJ1-2 | TRBV25-1 | few | TGTGCCAGCAGTGCCACCAGGGGCCCTTATGGCTACACCTTC | CASSATRGPYGYTF
TRBD2 | TRBJ2-2 | TRBV19 | NA | TGTGCCAGTAGTATAGTTGGTAGCGGGAGAACCGGGGAGCTGTTTTTT | CASSIVGSGRTGELFF
TRBD1 | TRBJ2-1 | TRBV7-8 | NA | TGTGCCAGCAGCTTAGTAGGACAGGGGGCTTTTTTTCCCCACAATGAGCAGTTCTTC | CASSLVGQGAFFPHNEQFF
TRBD1 | TRBJ1-3 | TRBV7-6 | NA | TGTGCCAGCAGCTTAGGCGCCACAGGGGCCTCTGGAAACACCATATATTTT | CASSLGATGASGNTIYF
TRBD1 | TRBJ1-4 | TRBV29-1 | NA | TGCAGCGTCACAGGGGGTACTAATGAAAAACTGTTTTTT | CSVTGGTNEKLFF
TRBD1 | TRBJ2-1 | TRBV6-6 | NA | TGTGCCAGCAGTTACCCCGGGACAGGGGCCAATGAGCAGTTCTTC | CASSYPGTGANEQFF
TRBD2 | TRBJ2-3 | TRBV5-6 | few | TGTGCCAGCAGCTCCGTTTTCGGGGGGGCTGGCACAGATACGCAGTATTTT | CASSSVFGGAGTDTQYF
NA | TRBJ1-5 | TRBV7-9 | once | TGTGCCAGCAGCTTAGGGTCCGGGATACTTAGCAATCAGCCCCAGCATTTT | CASSLGSGILSNQPQHF
TRBD1 | TRBJ2-7 | TRBV5-1 | NA | TGCGCCAGCAGACAGGGGGGAGGCGAGCAGTACTTC | CASRQGGGEQYF
NA | TRBJ1-1 | TRBV11-2 | NA | TGTGCCAGCAGCACCAACATGGGGGGGGATTGGACTGAAGCTTTCTTT | CASSTNMGGDWTEAFF
NA | TRBJ1-1 | TRBV6-5 | NA | TGTGCCAGCAGTGCCGTTGAAGGGGTGAACACTGAAGCTTTCTTT | CASSAVEGVNTEAFF
TRBD2 | TRBJ2-5 | TRBV29-1 | once | TGCAGCGTATTAGCGGGGGGAGGGGGGGAGACCCAGTACTTC | CSVLAGGGGETQYF
TRBD2 | TRBJ2-3 | TRBV9 | NA | TGTGCCAGCAGCGTGGACGGGGGGGGAACAGATACGCAGTATTTT | CASSVDGGGTDTQYF
TRBD1 | TRBJ1-4 | TRBV2 | NA | TGTGCCAGCAGTGAACAGGGGGCAACTAATGAAAAACTGTTTTTT | CASSEQGATNEKLFF
NA | TRBJ1-5 | TRBV27 | once | TGTGCCAGCAGTCTCGCCAGGGAAGGCCAGCCCCAGCATTTT | CASSLAREGQPQHF
TRBD2 | TRBJ2-2 | TRBV7-8 | NA | TGTGCCAGCAGCCGGAGCCTGCGGGGGGCGTACACCGGGGAGCTGTTTTTT | CASSRSLRGAYTGELFF
NA | TRBJ1-3 | TRBV18 | NA | TGTGCCAGCTCACCGACACAGACCCCTTGGGCGCCTGGAAACACCATATATTTT | CASSPTQTPWAPGNTIYF
TRBD2 | TRBJ2-1 | TRBV7-3 | NA | TGTGCCAGCAGCTTATTTGGCGGGGGGGCCAGCAATGAGCAGTTCTTC | CASSLFGGGASNEQFF
NA | TRBJ1-2 | TRBV7-2 | NA | TGTGCCAGCAGTCCACAACAGGGATCAAGGGGCTACACCTTC | CASSPQQGSRGYTF